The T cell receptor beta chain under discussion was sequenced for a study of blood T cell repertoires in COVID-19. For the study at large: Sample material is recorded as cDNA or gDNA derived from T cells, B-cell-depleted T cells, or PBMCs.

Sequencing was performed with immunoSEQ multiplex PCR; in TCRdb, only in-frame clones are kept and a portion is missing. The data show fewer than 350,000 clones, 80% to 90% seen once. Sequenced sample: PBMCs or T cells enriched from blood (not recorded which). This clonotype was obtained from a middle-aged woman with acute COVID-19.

The CDR3 nucleotides are TGTGCCAGCAGCCACGGGGACACCATATATTTT. This sequence encodes CASSHGDTIYF. The J gene is TRBJ1-3, the V gene TRBV3-1 (or the pseudogene TRBV3-2); D unresolved. The germline V gene has CDR1 LGHDT and CDR2 YNNKEL (reference sequence). The CDR3 consists of 11 residues. Trimming took off 3 bases at V and 8 bases at J, with 5 bases between the two ends.